This T cell receptor (beta chain) was obtained from a study of cytomegalovirus exposure and HLA in healthy donors. Primers: 60 Vbeta forward and 13 Jbeta reverse. Produced via immunoSEQ multiplex PCR; TCRdb's table is partial and in-frame only. Among 60,000 to 70,000 clones listed, around 62% were seen once. This clone was counted only a few times. Sequencing was done on a sample of PBMCs. The TCR comes from a middle-aged man in good health and CMV-seropositive.

The CDR3, as DNA: TGCGCCAGCAGCCAAGACTCCGGACTAGCGGGGTACAATGAGCAGTTCTTC. It yields the protein CASSQDSGLAGYNEQFF. The J gene is TRBJ2-1, the V gene TRBV4-3; TRBD2 agrees at 12 bases. The CDR3 contains 17 residues. Per the germline V gene, CDR1 is LGHNA and CDR2 is YSLEER. V gave up 0 bases and J gave up 4 bases; unmatched junction bases: 4.